The 22 T cell receptor beta chains below all came from one sample that was sequenced in a study of blood T cell repertoires in COVID-19. Clones were read by immunoSEQ multiplex PCR, and TCRdb kept only the in-frame ones, dropping some. The sample holds under 400,000 clones, approximately 87% seen once. The sequenced material came from PBMCs or T cells enriched from blood (not recorded which). Every receptor here comes from a man aged 35 to 55 in a cohort exposed to, infected with or recovered from COVID-19 (not recorded which).

The table lists this clone with a few counts. This chain joins TRBV29-1 and TRBJ2-7, with 9 positions matching TRBD1. Germline V lookup: CDR1 SQVTM, CDR2 ANQGSEA. The CDR3 contains 12 residues. The trim removed 1 base at V and 5 bases at J, leaving 0 bases unmatched. The CDR3 region is CSVEGQGDEQYF. CDR3 sequence (DNA): TGCAGCGTTGAAGGACAGGGGGACGAGCAGTACTTC.

V and J are TRBV23-1 and TRBJ1-4; 10 nucleotides match TRBD1. TRBV23-1 carries the ORF label, with uncertain function. This CDR3 region has 16 residues. The ends lost 7 bases at V and 6 bases at J; junction bases unmatched: 11. Written as DNA, the CDR3 is TGCGCCAGCACCCATGGACAGGGGGTAGACGATGAAAAACTGTTTTTT. It yields the protein CASTHGQGVDDEKLFF.

The chain has TRBV7-2 and TRBJ2-1; a possible D gene is TRBD2 (6 bases). Deletions cut 3 bases from V and 5 bases from J, with 11 bases between. CDR3 length: 14 amino acids. The germline CDR1 and CDR2 sequences are SGHTA and FQGNSA. CDR3: CASSFGLANNEQFF. DNA of the CDR3: TGTGCCAGCAGCTTTGGTCTAGCGAACAATGAGCAGTTCTTC.

The chain employs TRBV4-2 and TRBJ2-1, with a weak D call TRBD2 (6 bases). The CDR3 extends over 15 amino acids. Germline CDR1 reads LGHNA; CDR2 reads YNFKEQ. The V gene lost 4 bases and the J gene lost 6 bases, with 16 bases spanning the gap. CDR3 bases: TGTGCCAGCAGCCGGGACCCGGGAGCTCCCAATGAGCAGTTCTTC. Protein: CASSRDPGAPNEQFF.

This clone was seen a single time. Within the sample, other DNA sequences also encode this same CDR3. This rearrangement joins TRBV18 to TRBJ2-5; possible D gene TRBD2, 5 bases. Trimming removed 1 base at V and 3 bases at J, with 6 bases between. The CDR3 covers 13 residues. From germline, CDR1 is KGHSH and CDR2 LQKENI. CDR3 in amino acids: CASSPQREETQYF. The CDR3 DNA reads TGTGCCAGCTCACCACAGAGGGAAGAGACCCAGTACTTC.

The chain has TRBV5-1 and TRBJ2-2; weak D call: TRBD2 (6 bases). Germline CDR1 and CDR2: SGHRS and YFSETQ. V was trimmed by 2 bases and J by 4 bases, leaving 9 bases between them. This CDR3 comprises 14 residues. CDR3 sequence: CASSFGSVTGELFF. The CDR3, as DNA: TGCGCCAGCAGCTTCGGGAGCGTCACCGGGGAGCTGTTTTTT. Together with reference TRBV5-1 and TRBJ2-2, the CDR3 gives the full variable domain: KAGVTQTPRYLIKTRGQQVTLSCSPISGHRSVSWYQQTPGQGLQFLFEYFSETQRNKGNFPGRFSGRQFSNSRSEMNVSTLELGDSALYLCASSFGSVTGELFFGEGSRLTVL.

J is TRBJ2-3 and V is TRBV7-2, with a tentative D call TRBD2 (5 bases). V lost 1 base to trimming and J lost 2 bases, with 13 bases between them. Germline CDR1 is SGHTA and CDR2 is FQGNSA. This CDR3 is built from 16 residues. The CDR3 DNA sequence: TGTGCCAGCAGCTTAGGACAAACGGGGATCACAGATACGCAGTATTTT. Translation gives CASSLGQTGITDTQYF.

This rearrangement joins TRBV3-1 (or the pseudogene TRBV3-2) to TRBJ1-1, with 7 positions matching TRBD1. The CDR3 length is 15 residues. Trimming took 4 bases from V and 5 from J; bases not matched to a gene: 10. Germline lookup yields CDR1 LGHDT and CDR2 YNNKEL (reference sequence). The CDR3 reads CASSPRQGGDTEAFF. CDR3 bases: TGTGCCAGCAGCCCCCGACAGGGAGGTGATACTGAAGCTTTCTTT.

CDR3 sequence (DNA): TGTGCCAGCTTCAGGGATTACAATGAGCAGTTCTTC. Protein sequence: CASFRDYNEQFF. This rearrangement joins TRBV25-1 to TRBJ2-1; maybe TRBD1 (5 bases). Germline lookup yields CDR1 MGHDK and CDR2 SYGVNS. There are 12 residues in the CDR3. Trimming removed 8 bases from V and 4 bases from J, with 9 bases in between.

The chain joins TRBV29-1 to TRBJ2-1; the match to TRBD2 covers 13 bases. Looked up from germline, CDR1 is SQVTM and CDR2 is ANQGSEA. V lost 7 bases, J lost 4 bases, and 7 bases stayed unmatched. The CDR3 is made up of 15 amino acids. The CDR3, as DNA: TGCAGCGGGGGGACTAGCGGGACCCTTTACAATGAGCAGTTCTTC. Its protein product is CSGGTSGTLYNEQFF.

The J gene is TRBJ2-7, the V gene TRBV3-1 (or the pseudogene TRBV3-2); 14 nucleotides agree with TRBD2. The CDR3 is 18 residues long. CDR1 is LGHDT and CDR2 is YNNKEL in the germline V gene (reference sequence). After removal of 2 bases from V and 2 bases from J, the junction contained 8 bases not matched to a gene. The CDR3: CASSQPGTSGGGAYEQYF. The CDR3 DNA reads TGTGCCAGCAGCCAACCAGGGACTAGCGGGGGCGGCGCCTACGAGCAGTACTTC.

In nucleotides, the CDR3 is TGTGCCGGAGCCCGTACGGGACTGGATAGCAATCAGCCCCAGCATTTT. It yields the protein CAGARTGLDSNQPQHF. This rearrangement joins TRBV5-3 to TRBJ1-5; perhaps TRBD1 as D (5 bases). TRBV5-3 is known as an ORF, though its function is uncertain. The V gene lost 10 bases and the J gene lost 0 bases, with 20 bases spanning the gap. There are 16 residues in the CDR3.

This chain links TRBV27 with TRBJ1-4; no firm D call. The CDR3 is 16 residues long. The V end was cut by 6 bases, the J end by 5 bases, with 19 bases between. The germline CDR1 and CDR2 sequences are MNHEY and SMNVEV (reference sequence). CDR3 in DNA: TGTGCCAGCAGGCGGAGGGCAGAAGGTGGAAATGAAAAACTGTTTTTT. Translated, it gives CASRRRAEGGNEKLFF.

This chain joins TRBV19 and TRBJ1-2; tentatively, D is TRBD1 (5 bases). CDR1 is LNHDA and CDR2 is SQIVND in the germline V gene (reference sequence). This CDR3 spans 15 amino acids. Trimming took 6 bases from V and 4 from J, leaving 18 bases between them. The CDR3 bases are TGTGCCAGTAGCCCCCAGGAGGGGCGAAGCTATGGCTACACCTTC. This encodes CASSPQEGRSYGYTF.

As DNA, the CDR3 is TGTGCCAGCAGTTATACTACAGGGAGCACCTACAATGAGCAGTTCTTC. This sequence encodes CASSYTTGSTYNEQFF. The V gene is TRBV27, the J gene TRBJ2-1; D is possibly TRBD1 (6 bases). V lost 4 bases to trimming and J lost 2 bases, with 15 bases between them. Germline V gene data show CDR1 as MNHEY and CDR2 as SMNVEV (reference sequence). There are 16 residues in the CDR3.

This chain joins TRBV28 and TRBJ2-5; 8 positions agree with TRBD1. Trimming at V came to 4 bases and at J to 4 bases, leaving 11 bases not matched to a gene. Per germline, CDR1 MDHEN and CDR2 SYDVKM. The CDR3 sequence is 16 residues long. Here the CDR3 reads CASSYSFGTGGETQYF. In nucleotides, the CDR3 is TGTGCCAGCAGTTACTCCTTTGGGACAGGAGGAGAGACCCAGTACTTC.

The chain joins TRBV1 to TRBJ2-1; the table assigns TRBD1, which was not confirmed against the DNA. TRBV1 is given as a pseudogene. The CDR3 covers 13 residues. DNA for the CDR3: TGCACCAGCAGCAGGGGCTTTCGGAATGAGCAGTTCTTC. It translates to CTSSRGFRNEQFF.

This chain links TRBV6-1 with TRBJ1-5, with 7 bases lining up with TRBD1. This CDR3 has 14 residues. Germline V lookup: CDR1 MNHNS, CDR2 SASEGT. With V trimmed by 3 bases and J by 4 bases, 3 bases remained unmatched. The CDR3 region has the DNA TGTGCCAGCAGTGAGACAGGGCAAAATCAGCCCCAGCATTTT. It is translated as CASSETGQNQPQHF.

The J gene is TRBJ1-5, the V gene TRBV15; 10 bases align to TRBD1. CDR3 size: 16 residues. Germline lookup yields CDR1 LNHNV and CDR2 YYDKDF (reference sequence). J was trimmed by 0 bases and V by 5 bases; bases with no gene match: 4. The CDR3 loop is CATSGGDRGSNQPQHF. The CDR3 DNA sequence: TGTGCCACCAGCGGTGGGGACAGGGGTAGCAATCAGCCCCAGCATTTT.

The chain carries TRBV10-1 and TRBJ1-4, with TRBD1 matching 10 bases. The V gene end was trimmed by 10 bases and the J gene end by 8 bases; junction bases not matched to a gene: 10. This CDR3 spans 14 amino acids. Germline V gives CDR1 WNHNN, CDR2 SYGVQD (reference sequence). The CDR3 protein is CATSRGQGSEKLFF. CDR3 bases: TGCGCCACCTCAAGGGGACAGGGGAGCGAAAAACTGTTTTTT.

V gene TRBV6-5 combines with J gene TRBJ2-6; D gene ambiguous. Trimming pared 2 bases from V and 0 bases from J, leaving 8 bases between. Germline V gene data show CDR1 as MNHEY and CDR2 as SVGAGI. The CDR3 has 16 residues. In nucleotides, the CDR3 is TGTGCCAGCAGTTACGCGGCTCTCTCTGGGGCCAACGTCCTGACTTTC. The encoded protein is CASSYAALSGANVLTF.

The V call is TRBV4-1, the J call TRBJ1-1; D is unclear. Germline V lookup: CDR1 MGHRA, CDR2 YSYEKL. This CDR3 comprises 14 residues. The germline V and J ends were trimmed by 3 bases and 1 base, with 9 bases remaining between them. The CDR3 coding sequence is TGCGCCAGCAGCCAGGAGGGAGCGAACACTGAAGCTTTCTTT. It yields the protein CASSQEGANTEAFF.